The clone carrying this T cell receptor beta chain was counted ten times or more. Its antigen is as yet unknown. The data were obtained in a study of T cells after yellow fever vaccination. TCRdb reprocessed the 5' RACE reads via MiXCR and lists one record per CDR3 protein. The data show 230,000 or so distinct CDR3 sequences, 3.6% seen once. The CDR3 is made up of 14 amino acids. CDR1 is LNHDA and CDR2 is SQIVND in the germline V gene (reference sequence). Trimming took off 9 bases at V and 9 bases at J, with 21 bases between the two ends. The study's findings and limits: Among primary-vaccination clones, most reappeared after the booster, at approximately 97% for CD4 and under 90% for CD8. Bulk-population clonotypes that are abundant could appear as contaminants in FACS-sorted repertoires.

The sequence was obtained from a man aged 18 to 29 who received the YFV17D yellow fever vaccine. The chain joins TRBV19 to TRBJ2-4, with TRBD1 as a possible D gene (6 bases). The specimen was PBMCs, collected 15 days after the yellow fever booster vaccination. The CDR3: CASQPHGGLGIQYF. The CDR3 nucleotides read TGTGCCAGCCAACCCCATGGGGGCCTAGGCATTCAGTACTTC.